This TCR beta chain appears in the sequencing data of a study of Tregs in tolerant kidney transplant recipients. The study, taken as a whole, reports: Validation in larger populations is needed because few patients were studied. For some patients, primers changed over time, blocking nucleotide-level comparison.

Recipients received nonmyeloablative bone marrow transplants from related graft donors, with transient mixed chimerism. Unstimulated regulatory T cells (CD4+CD25+CD127-), CD4+CD25- non-regulatory cells, CD4 and CD8 cells were FACS-sorted from thawed PBMCs. Produced via immunoSEQ multiplex PCR; TCRdb's table is partial and in-frame only. The table lists over 70,000 clones, around 90% of them singletons. Looked up from germline, CDR1 is SGHRS and CDR2 is YFSETQ. The J segment lost 3 bases and the V segment lost 5 bases, leaving 5 bases of the junction unmatched. CDR3 size: 14 residues. Concerning this clone itself: What it recognizes is unknown.

The sequence came from a human patient who received a combined kidney and bone marrow transplant. The graft donor may account for some of the T cells. The sequencing here drew on CD4+ T cells from blood (PBMCs), taken 24 months after the transplant. The V and J genes are TRBV5-1 and TRBJ2-5, with 9 bases lining up with TRBD2. The CDR3 DNA sequence: TGCGCCAGCAGGGACGGACTAGCGAAAGAGACCCAGTACTTC. Its protein is CASRDGLAKETQYF.